One sample yielded the 21 T cell receptor beta chains listed below, sequenced in a study of blood T cell repertoires in COVID-19 (dated by TCRdb to the early 2020s). Library construction relied on the immunoSEQ multiplex PCR assay. The table was pulled from immuneACCESS by TCRdb, which kept in-frame rearrangements only. Such tables lose some clones; where checked, under half of the loss comes from unresolved V genes, and the rest has no known cause. Recorded for this sample are a few hundred thousand clones; 90% of them occurred a single time. The ten largest clones take up about 1.3% of the sample. The material sequenced was PBMCs or T cells enriched from blood (not recorded which). These receptors originate from a man aged 30-40 years who had recovered from COVID-19.

This rearrangement joins TRBV11-3 to TRBJ2-2; 7 bases are a match to TRBD2. This CDR3 has 15 amino acids. The J segment lost 6 bases and the V segment lost 0 bases, leaving 4 bases of the junction unmatched. Germline assignment: CDR1 SGHNT and CDR2 YENEEA. The DNA of the CDR3 is TGTGCCAGCAGCTTAGATTTTGGGAGGGCCGGGGAGCTGTTTTTT. Its protein is CASSLDFGRAGELFF.

The V call is TRBV24-1, the J call TRBJ2-1; perhaps TRBD1 as D (6 bases). CDR1 is KGHDR and CDR2 is SFDVKD in the germline V gene. The V end was cut by 9 bases, the J end by 3 bases, with 8 bases between. This CDR3 has 12 residues. The CDR3 DNA is TGTGCCACCGGGGGCCACTACAATGAGCAGTTCTTC. This sequence encodes CATGGHYNEQFF.

This clone was observed once. The genes are TRBV13 and TRBJ2-2; TRBD1 is a possible D gene (6 bases). This CDR3 is 17 amino acids long. Germline V gives CDR1 PRHDT, CDR2 FYEKMQ (reference sequence). V dropped 5 bases and J dropped 6 bases, with 22 bases sitting between them. DNA of the CDR3: TGTGCCAGCAGCCCCACCCGGACAGCGGACTTGCCCGGGGAGCTGTTTTTT. It specifies CASSPTRTADLPGELFF.

J is TRBJ2-1 and V is TRBV10-2; 7 nucleotides align to TRBD1. CDR3 length equals 13 residues. Germline assignment: CDR1 WSHSY and CDR2 SAAADI. V shed 7 bases, J shed 6 bases, and the junction held 6 bases outside the gene matches. Here the CDR3 reads CASNRDRLNEQFF. For the CDR3, the DNA is TGCGCCAGCAACCGGGACAGACTCAATGAGCAGTTCTTC.

This clone was observed a single time. The chain couples TRBV11-3 to TRBJ1-2, with 8 bases lining up with TRBD1. Trimming removed 5 bases from V and 4 bases from J; junction bases left unmatched: 18. Germline V gene lookup returns CDR1 SGHNT and CDR2 YENEEA. The CDR3 runs to 18 residues. CDR3 residues: CASSATTGVGGYSYGYTF. In DNA form, the CDR3 reads TGTGCCAGCAGCGCCACGACAGGGGTGGGTGGATATAGCTATGGCTACACCTTC.

The chain uses TRBV15 and TRBJ2-5; 9 positions agree with TRBD1. Germline assignment: CDR1 LNHNV and CDR2 YYDKDF (reference sequence). The V and J ends lost 0 bases and 3 bases, in that order; junction bases with no gene match: 5. The CDR3 covers 16 residues. The CDR3 reads CATSREGQGWKETQYF. The CDR3 bases are TGTGCCACCAGCAGAGAAGGACAGGGGTGGAAAGAGACCCAGTACTTC.

The chain employs TRBV30 and TRBJ1-5; D might be TRBD1 (6 bases). Germline V gene lookup returns CDR1 GTSNPN and CDR2 SVGIG (reference sequence). There are 14 residues in the CDR3. With 0 bases removed from V and 2 bases from J, the gap between germline ends came to 8 bases. CDR3 DNA sequence: TGTGCCTGGAGTGTACGACAGGGCAATCAGCCCCAGCATTTT. It is translated as CAWSVRQGNQPQHF.

The V call is TRBV10-3, the J call TRBJ2-7; TRBD2 agrees at 12 bases. Trimming cost V 6 bases and J 4 bases; bases outside gene matches: 4. Germline V lookup: CDR1 ENHRY, CDR2 SYGVKD. This CDR3 spans 14 amino acids. DNA of the CDR3: TGTGCCATCAGGACTAGCGGGAGTCATTACGAGCAGTACTTC. It yields the protein CAIRTSGSHYEQYF.

The CDR3 protein is CASRTGVGAEAFF. CDR3 DNA sequence: TGTGCCAGCAGGACAGGGGTTGGGGCTGAAGCTTTCTTT. V gene TRBV6-5 combines with J gene TRBJ1-1, with 8 bases identical to TRBD1. The length of the CDR3 is 13 residues. Losses at the gene ends were 6 bases for V and 6 bases for J; bases not matched to a gene: 6. CDR1 is MNHEY, CDR2 SVGAGI, per germline.

The V gene is TRBV5-7, the J gene TRBJ2-1; D not certain. TRBV5-7 is sorted into the ORF group, with uncertain function. The CDR3 loop spans 15 amino acids. The germline V and J ends were trimmed by 2 bases and 1 base, with 10 bases remaining between them. The CDR3: CASSFMPLSYNEQFF. DNA of the CDR3: TGTGCCAGCAGCTTTATGCCACTTTCCTACAATGAGCAGTTCTTC.

V gene TRBV30 combines with J gene TRBJ2-3; 8 nucleotides line up with TRBD2. This CDR3 has 13 amino acids. CDR1 GTSNPN and CDR2 SVGIG come from the germline V gene (reference sequence). After removal of 0 bases from V and 4 bases from J, the junction contained 0 bases not matched to a gene. The DNA of the CDR3 is TGTGCCTGGAGTGTAGCGGGGGCAGATACGCAGTATTTT. It codes for CAWSVAGADTQYF.

This rearrangement joins TRBV12-3 or TRBV12-4 to TRBJ2-2; D not certain. CDR3 length: 11 amino acids. V was shortened by 6 bases and J by 5 bases, with 4 bases between the two germline ends. CDR3 nucleotide sequence: TGTGCCAGCAGGAGTACCGGGGAGCTGTTTTTT. Amino acid sequence: CASRSTGELFF.

The chain links TRBV2 to TRBJ1-4, with 11 positions matching TRBD1. V was pared by 7 bases and J by 6 bases, with 4 bases of the junction left unmatched. There are 14 residues in the CDR3. The germline CDR1 and CDR2 sequences are SNHLY and FYNNEI. Here the CDR3 DNA reads TGTGCCAGCAAGTCGGGACAGGGGGATGAAAAACTGTTTTTT. Translation gives CASKSGQGDEKLFF.

The chain links TRBV18 to TRBJ1-2; D is undetermined. Germline V CDR1 and CDR2: KGHSH, LQKENI. This CDR3 is 13 amino acids long. Trimming pared 1 base from V and 8 bases from J, leaving 11 bases between. CDR3 residues: CASSPLREEGYTF. CDR3 coding DNA: TGTGCCAGCTCACCACTTCGTGAGGAAGGCTACACCTTC.

The J gene is TRBJ2-5, the V gene TRBV19, with 7 bases matching TRBD1. Germline CDR1 and CDR2: LNHDA and SQIVND (reference sequence). This CDR3 has 14 amino acids. Trimming at V came to 5 bases and at J to 2 bases, leaving 5 bases not matched to a gene. CDR3 residues: CASSSTGVQETQYF. In nucleotides, the CDR3 is TGTGCCAGTAGTTCAACAGGGGTTCAAGAGACCCAGTACTTC.

In this sample, this clone turned up a few times. The V call is TRBV28, the J call TRBJ1-1, with D perhaps TRBD1 (6 bases). There are 13 residues in the CDR3. Germline-derived CDR1 and CDR2 are MDHEN and SYDVKM. V was clipped by 4 bases and J by 7 bases, with 13 bases between them. CDR3 nucleotides: TGTGCCAGCAGTTCGCGACAGGCCTTTGAAGCTTTCTTT. Translated: CASSSRQAFEAFF.

This chain joins TRBV9 and TRBJ2-1, with D possibly TRBD2 on 5 matching bases. With 0 bases removed from V and 9 bases from J, the gap between germline ends came to 16 bases. Germline V gene sequence: CDR1 SGDLS, CDR2 YYNGEE. This CDR3 region has 15 residues. Here the CDR3 reads CASSVVVRDSAEQFF. Here the CDR3 DNA reads TGTGCCAGCAGCGTAGTAGTTCGGGATTCAGCTGAGCAGTTCTTC. Supplemented by reference TRBV9 and TRBJ2-1, the full variable domain reads DSGVTQTPKHLITATGQRVTLRCSPRSGDLSVYWYQQSLDQGLQFLIQYYNGEERAKGNILERFSAQQFPDLHSELNLSSLELGDSALYFCASSVVVRDSAEQFFGPGTRLTVL.

The chain uses TRBV28 and TRBJ1-5; D remains unclear. V lost 5 bases to trimming and J lost 11 bases, with 13 bases between them. The V gene's germline CDR1 is MDHEN and CDR2 SYDVKM. CDR3 size: 12 residues. The chain's CDR3 is CASSPGRPAQHF. DNA of the CDR3: TGTGCCAGCAGTCCCGGTCGCCCGGCCCAGCATTTT.

This chain joins TRBV5-1 and TRBJ2-1; D is unresolved. Germline CDR1 is SGHRS and CDR2 is YFSETQ. The CDR3 is made up of 15 amino acids. V lost 4 bases and J lost 2, with 13 bases in between. The CDR3 here is CASSVTSTTYNEQFF. CDR3 nucleotide sequence: TGCGCCAGCAGCGTTACTTCTACTACCTACAATGAGCAGTTCTTC. The full variable domain, rest sourced from reference TRBV5-1 and TRBJ2-1, is KAGVTQTPRYLIKTRGQQVTLSCSPISGHRSVSWYQQTPGQGLQFLFEYFSETQRNKGNFPGRFSGRQFSNSRSEMNVSTLELGDSALYLCASSVTSTTYNEQFFGPGTRLTVL.

The V call is TRBV4-2, the J call TRBJ2-1, with 11 bases matching TRBD1. The CDR3 runs to 17 residues. The V segment lost 0 bases and the J segment 5 bases; nucleotides outside the gene matches: 6. Germline V gene sequence: CDR1 LGHNA, CDR2 YNFKEQ. In DNA, the CDR3 is TGTGCCAGCAGCCAAGATCCTGGGACAGGGGGAAACAATGAGCAGTTCTTC. It is translated as CASSQDPGTGGNNEQFF.

J is TRBJ2-3 and V is TRBV30, with 7 bases identical to TRBD2. CDR1 and CDR2 (germline): GTSNPN, SVGIG (reference sequence). The CDR3 contains 15 residues. Germline trimming cut 2 bases from V and 1 base from J; bases unmatched to any gene: 6. The CDR3 reads CAWSPGLVGTDTQYF. The DNA for the CDR3 is TGTGCCTGGAGTCCCGGACTAGTGGGCACAGATACGCAGTATTTT.